What follows are 24 T cell receptor beta chains derived from one specimen sequenced in a study of T cell clones after liver transplantation. Only in-frame clones appear in the TCRdb table, and some are missing; sequencing was by immunoSEQ multiplex PCR. Of approximately 55,000 clones listed, more than 65% are singletons. Sequenced here: CD4+ T cells from blood, sampled roughly 56 months after liver transplant. All receptors derive from a human patient who received a liver transplant. Some of the T cells may derive from the graft donor.

The V and J genes are TRBV11-1 and TRBJ1-1; TRBD1 matches 7 bases. Trimming cost V 4 bases and J 10 bases; bases outside gene matches: 9. This CDR3 has 13 amino acids. Germline V gene data show CDR1 as SGHAT and CDR2 as FQDESV (reference sequence). CDR3 sequence: CASSSRQGSIAFF. The CDR3 nucleotides are TGTGCCAGCAGCTCGAGACAGGGCTCCATAGCTTTCTTT. The variable domain in full, with the rest retrieved from reference TRBV11-1 and TRBJ1-1, is EAEVAQSPRYKITEKSQAVAFWCDPISGHATLYWYRQILGQGPELLVQFQDESVVDDSQLPKDRFSAERLKGVDSTLKIQPAELGDSAMYLCASSSRQGSIAFFGQGTRLTVV.

J is TRBJ2-1 and V is TRBV29-1; 9 bases are a match to TRBD1. Germline-derived CDR1 and CDR2 are SQVTM and ANQGSEA. J gave up 3 bases and V 6 bases, and 9 bases lay outside the gene matches. The CDR3 has 15 amino acids. CDR3 sequence (DNA): TGCAGCGTCAACCCGGGACAGGGACTCTACAATGAGCAGTTCTTC. It yields the protein CSVNPGQGLYNEQFF.

V is TRBV5-6 and J is TRBJ1-3; unclear D gene. V was shortened by 2 bases and J by 0 bases, with 6 bases between the two germline ends. CDR3 length equals 14 residues. Germline-derived CDR1 and CDR2 are SGHDT and YYEEEE. The CDR3 spells CASSFHSSGNTIYF. The CDR3 nucleotides read TGTGCCAGCAGCTTTCACAGCTCTGGAAACACCATATATTTT. The full variable domain, completed using reference TRBV5-6 and TRBJ1-3, is DAGVTQSPTHLIKTRGQQVTLRCSPKSGHDTVSWYQQALGQGPQFIFQYYEEEERQRGNFPDRFSGHQFPNYSSELNVNALLLGDSALYLCASSFHSSGNTIYFGEGSWLTVV.

The chain couples TRBV7-8 to TRBJ1-5; 7 bases line up with TRBD1. V gave up 1 base and J gave up 8 bases; unmatched junction bases: 5. This CDR3 region has 14 residues. Per the germline V gene, CDR1 is SGHVS and CDR2 is FQNEAQ. CDR3 sequence: CASSLVGGGEPQHF. The CDR3, as DNA: TGTGCCAGCAGCTTAGTAGGGGGCGGGGAGCCCCAGCATTTT.

The chain carries TRBV4-2 and TRBJ2-7; 12 bases agree with TRBD2. The CDR3 consists of 18 residues. Germline V lookup: CDR1 LGHNA, CDR2 YNFKEQ. Trimming took 4 bases from V and 2 from J; bases not matched to a gene: 12. The CDR3 protein is CASSLQEASGGAPYEQYF. The CDR3 DNA reads as TGTGCCAGCAGCCTCCAGGAGGCTAGCGGGGGGGCCCCCTACGAGCAGTACTTC.

The chain uses TRBV19 and TRBJ2-3, with D maybe TRBD2 (6 bases). Germline-derived CDR1 and CDR2 are LNHDA and SQIVND (reference sequence). V dropped 5 bases and J dropped 1 base, with 16 bases sitting between them. This CDR3 has 16 residues. CDR3 amino acids: CASSVPRGKGTDTQYF. The CDR3, as DNA: TGTGCCAGTAGTGTGCCCCGGGGGAAGGGCACAGATACGCAGTATTTT.

The chain links TRBV11-2 to TRBJ1-2; D is ambiguous. This CDR3 is 13 amino acids long. V lost 4 bases, J lost 8 bases, and 14 bases lay in between. The germline gives CDR1 SGHAT, CDR2 FQNNGV. Written as DNA, the CDR3 is TGTGCCAGCAGCTCATTAACCATGGGGGGCTACACCTTC. This codes for CASSSLTMGGYTF.

DNA of the CDR3: TGTGCCAGCAGCTTAGAAGGGAGGCAATCGGAAAAACTGTTTTTT. Amino acid sequence: CASSLEGRQSEKLFF. The genes are TRBV11-1 and TRBJ1-4; D remains ambiguous. The V gene's germline CDR1 is SGHAT and CDR2 FQDESV (reference sequence). V was trimmed by 1 base and J by 8 bases, leaving 14 bases between them. The CDR3 has 15 amino acids.

V is TRBV6-6 and J is TRBJ2-7; D is ambiguous. This CDR3 comprises 15 residues. CDR1 and CDR2 (germline): MNHNY, SVGAGI (reference sequence). Trimming left V 0 bases short and J 3 bases short, with 12 bases between. The CDR3 DNA sequence: TGTGCCAGCAGTTACTCGATGGCATTACTCTACGAGCAGTACTTC. Its translation: CASSYSMALLYEQYF.

The V gene is TRBV6-5, the J gene TRBJ2-1; D gene unclear. Germline CDR1 and CDR2: MNHEY and SVGAGI. The CDR3 consists of 13 residues. V lost 6 bases and J 4 bases, leaving 10 bases between the germline ends. The CDR3 spells CASRPGTYNEQFF. The CDR3 region has the DNA TGTGCCAGCAGACCAGGCACATACAATGAGCAGTTCTTC.

The chain carries TRBV19 and TRBJ1-3, with 7 bases lining up with TRBD1. Germline-derived CDR1 and CDR2 are LNHDA and SQIVND (reference sequence). The V segment lost 9 bases and the J segment 3 bases; nucleotides outside the gene matches: 8. The CDR3 consists of 14 residues. The CDR3 DNA sequence: TGTGCCAGCTCTGGGACAGACCTTGGAAACACCATATATTTT. It encodes CASSGTDLGNTIYF.

Points on this clone: This CDR3 is also generated by other DNA sequences in the sample. The chain combines TRBV5-1 with TRBJ2-1; D gene unclear. The CDR3 consists of 13 residues. Germline V CDR1 and CDR2: SGHRS, YFSETQ. V was cut by 0 bases and J by 2 bases, with 3 bases left in between. CDR3 DNA: TGCGCCAGCAGCTTGGACGCCTACAATGAGCAGTTCTTC. Encoded protein: CASSLDAYNEQFF.

The chain combines TRBV7-3 with TRBJ2-7, with 7 nucleotides matching TRBD2. CDR1 is SGHTA, CDR2 FQGTGA, per germline. This CDR3 is built from 13 residues. V was pared by 0 bases and J by 8 bases, with 4 bases of the junction left unmatched. CDR3 loop: CASSLTGGVQQYF. The CDR3 DNA follows: TGTGCCAGCAGCTTAACTGGGGGGGTCCAGCAGTACTTC.

This clone was counted once. The CDR3 DNA sequence: TGTGCCACCAGCGGTGGCAGACTCTCGCCCCAGCATTTT. This translates into CATSGGRLSPQHF. The chain joins TRBV15 to TRBJ1-5; D is unclear. Germline CDR1 LNHNV, CDR2 YYDKDF (reference sequence). The CDR3 runs to 13 residues. V lost 5 bases, J lost 9 bases, and 14 bases lay in between.

The chain has TRBV25-1 and TRBJ2-1, with 8 nucleotides matching TRBD2. This CDR3 has 15 amino acids. V dropped 6 bases and J dropped 6; count of bases not matched to a gene: 10. Per the germline V gene, CDR1 is MGHDK and CDR2 is SYGVNS. Here the CDR3 reads CASSVAGGAGNEQFF. In DNA form, the CDR3 reads TGTGCCAGCAGCGTGGCCGGGGGGGCGGGCAATGAGCAGTTCTTC.

The chain couples TRBV7-6 to TRBJ2-2; possibly TRBD1 for D (6 bases). V lost 1 base and J 9 bases, leaving 12 bases between the germline ends. CDR1 is SGHVS, CDR2 FNYEAQ, per germline. The CDR3 totals 14 residues. CDR3 coding DNA: TGTGCCAGCAGCTTAGTACAGGGCAACAGGGAGCTGTTTTTT. Amino acids: CASSLVQGNRELFF.

This chain uses TRBV7-7 with TRBJ2-3; 8 bases align to TRBD2. Germline values: CDR1 SSHAT, CDR2 FNYEAQ (reference sequence). Trimming removed 1 base from V and 3 bases from J; junction bases left unmatched: 9. This CDR3 is 17 amino acids long. The CDR3 sequence is CASSLDPAGVGTDTQYF. CDR3 DNA: TGTGCCAGCAGCTTAGATCCAGCGGGGGTCGGGACAGATACGCAGTATTTT. The full variable domain, completed using reference TRBV7-7 and TRBJ2-3, is GAGVSQSPRYKVTKRGQDVTLRCDPISSHATLYWYQQALGQGPEFLTYFNYEAQPDKSGLPSDRFSAERPEGSISTLTIQRTEQRDSAMYRCASSLDPAGVGTDTQYFGPGTRLTVL.

This clone came up a few times. V and J are TRBV5-1 and TRBJ1-4; TRBD1 is a possible D gene (5 bases). Trimming stripped 3 bases from V and 7 bases from J, with 19 bases between. Looked up from germline, CDR1 is SGHRS and CDR2 is YFSETQ. The CDR3 loop spans 16 amino acids. CDR3 protein: CASSSSTVGRGEKLFF. Written as DNA, the CDR3 is TGCGCCAGCAGCTCCTCGACAGTCGGGCGGGGTGAAAAACTGTTTTTT. The full variable domain, completed using reference TRBV5-1 and TRBJ1-4, is KAGVTQTPRYLIKTRGQQVTLSCSPISGHRSVSWYQQTPGQGLQFLFEYFSETQRNKGNFPGRFSGRQFSNSRSEMNVSTLELGDSALYLCASSSSTVGRGEKLFFGSGTQLSVL.

This chain joins TRBV14 and TRBJ2-2; D may correspond to TRBD1 or TRBD2 (5 bases each). CDR1 SGHDN and CDR2 FVKESK come from the germline V gene. With 3 bases removed from V and 7 bases from J, the gap between germline ends came to 9 bases. CDR3 length: 13 residues. As DNA, the CDR3 is TGTGCCAGCAGCCACGGGACCGTCGGGGAGCTGTTTTTT. This sequence encodes CASSHGTVGELFF.

The gene calls are TRBV6-5 and TRBJ2-2; a weak D match, TRBD2 (6 bases). Per germline, CDR1 MNHEY and CDR2 SVGAGI. This CDR3 spans 14 amino acids. V was clipped by 7 bases and J by 8 bases, with 17 bases between them. CDR3 DNA: TGTGCCAGCAAAAGGGACTTACCTCAGGGGGAGCTGTTTTTT. Its protein is CASKRDLPQGELFF.

This sequence joins TRBV2 and TRBJ1-3, with D perhaps TRBD1 (6 bases). The CDR3 totals 16 residues. Looked up from germline, CDR1 is SNHLY and CDR2 is FYNNEI. With 3 bases removed from V and 0 bases from J, the gap between germline ends came to 12 bases. DNA of the CDR3: TGTGCCAGCAGTGACCCGGGACACCCCTCTGGAAACACCATATATTTT. Residues: CASSDPGHPSGNTIYF.

The chain uses TRBV9 and TRBJ2-3; 10 nucleotides match TRBD2. J lost 2 bases, V lost 3 bases, and 12 bases had no gene match. This CDR3 has 18 amino acids. Germline loops: CDR1 SGDLS, CDR2 YYNGEE. CDR3 nucleotide sequence: TGTGCCAGCAGCGAACACCCCTATCTAGCGGGGGCCACAGATACGCAGTATTTT. Encoded protein: CASSEHPYLAGATDTQYF.

This chain connects TRBV10-3 to TRBJ2-1, with 7 positions matching TRBD1. Germline V lookup: CDR1 ENHRY, CDR2 SYGVKD. The CDR3 is made up of 15 amino acids. Trimming removed 6 bases from V and 5 bases from J; junction bases left unmatched: 10. CDR3 coding DNA: TGTGCCATCAGCAGGACAGGCGCCTTGAACAATGAGCAGTTCTTC. Protein product: CAISRTGALNNEQFF.

This clone was seen only a few times. In DNA, the CDR3 is TGTGCCTCCGAGGACGCCGCAGATACGCAGTATTTT. It encodes CASEDAADTQYF. The V gene is TRBV6-1, the J gene TRBJ2-3; D ambiguous. Germline CDR1 is MNHNS and CDR2 is SASEGT. The CDR3 sequence is 12 residues long. Trimming removed 11 bases at V and 4 bases at J, with 13 bases between.